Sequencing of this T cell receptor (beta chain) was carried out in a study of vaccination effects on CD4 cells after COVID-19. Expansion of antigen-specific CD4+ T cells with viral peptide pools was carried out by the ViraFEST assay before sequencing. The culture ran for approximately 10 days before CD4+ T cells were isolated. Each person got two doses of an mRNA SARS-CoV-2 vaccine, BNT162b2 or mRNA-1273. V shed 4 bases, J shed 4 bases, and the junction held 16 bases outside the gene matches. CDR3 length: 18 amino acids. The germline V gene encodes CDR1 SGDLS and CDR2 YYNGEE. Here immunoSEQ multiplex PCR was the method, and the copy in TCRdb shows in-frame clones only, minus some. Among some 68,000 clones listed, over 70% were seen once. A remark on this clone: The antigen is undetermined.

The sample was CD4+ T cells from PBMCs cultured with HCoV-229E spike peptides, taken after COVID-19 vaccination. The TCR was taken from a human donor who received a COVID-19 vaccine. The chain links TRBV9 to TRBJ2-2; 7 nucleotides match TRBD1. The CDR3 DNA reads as TGTGCCAGCAGCCTTAAGACAGGGAGAGGTTCAAGCACCGGGGAGCTGTTTTTT. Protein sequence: CASSLKTGRGSSTGELFF.